Below, 20 T cell receptor beta chains from the same sample are listed, as sequenced in a study of blood T cell repertoires in COVID-19. Profiled with immunoSEQ multiplex PCR; TCRdb holds only in-frame clones, not every one. Of 350,000 to 400,000 clones in the sample, more than 85% were seen once. The sequencing sample was made of PBMCs or T cells enriched from blood (not recorded which). The source is a woman aged 40 to 55 who had been exposed to COVID-19.

The rearrangement links TRBV30 to TRBJ1-2, with D possibly being TRBD1 (5 bases). The CDR3 has 12 amino acids. From germline, CDR1 is GTSNPN and CDR2 SVGIG (reference sequence). V dropped 2 bases and J dropped 11 bases, with 15 bases sitting between them. The CDR3 sequence: CAWSPGGVEYTF. DNA of the CDR3: TGTGCCTGGAGTCCTGGGGGGGTGGAGTACACCTTC.

The CDR3 is CASSQLSGRSYEQYF. CDR3 nucleotides: TGTGCCAGCAGCCAACTTAGCGGGAGATCCTACGAGCAGTACTTC. The rearrangement joins TRBV9 to TRBJ2-7, with 9 bases aligning to TRBD2. The germline CDR1 and CDR2 sequences are SGDLS and YYNGEE. The CDR3 spans 15 residues. V shed 4 bases, J shed 1 base, and the junction held 6 bases outside the gene matches.

This chain links TRBV3-1 (or the pseudogene TRBV3-2) with TRBJ2-3; 10 positions agree with TRBD2. This CDR3 is 19 amino acids long. CDR1 LGHDT and CDR2 YNNKEL come from the germline V gene (reference sequence). The ends lost 4 bases at V and 0 bases at J; junction bases unmatched: 13. CDR3 in DNA: TGTGCCAGCAGCCTGACACTAGCGGGGCCATCGTCTAGCACAGATACGCAGTATTTT. Translating it yields CASSLTLAGPSSSTDTQYF.

This chain joins TRBV9 and TRBJ2-2, with D perhaps matching TRBD2 (5 bases). The CDR3 spans 16 residues. Trimming left V 2 bases short and J 1 base short, with 12 bases between. CDR1 is SGDLS and CDR2 is YYNGEE in the germline V gene. The CDR3 spells CASSVGLFQNTGELFF. The CDR3 DNA reads as TGTGCCAGCAGCGTCGGACTCTTCCAGAACACCGGGGAGCTGTTTTTT.

About this clone itself: This CDR3 is also generated by other DNA sequences in the sample. This chain uses TRBV7-9 with TRBJ1-6; a weak D match, TRBD1 (5 bases). Trimming removed 8 bases from V and 5 bases from J, with 7 bases in between. Germline V gene data show CDR1 as SEHNR and CDR2 as FQNEAQ (reference sequence). The CDR3 consists of 12 residues. CDR3 sequence (DNA): TGTGCCAGCGGGGGGAATAATTCACCCCTCCACTTT. Protein: CASGGNNSPLHF.

The chain has TRBV29-1 and TRBJ1-1; no clear D gene. The CDR3 extends over 13 amino acids. The V gene's germline CDR1 is SQVTM and CDR2 ANQGSEA. The V end was cut by 3 bases, the J end by 5 bases, with 13 bases between. The CDR3 DNA is TGCAGCGTTGAGGCGGGCCGCGGGACTGAAGCTTTCTTT. It codes for CSVEAGRGTEAFF.

The chain has TRBV5-8 and TRBJ2-7; D may be TRBD1 (6 bases). The CDR3 contains 16 residues. The V gene lost 3 bases and the J gene lost 1 base, with 17 bases spanning the gap. CDR1 SGHTS and CDR2 YDEGEE come from the germline V gene. CDR3 sequence: CASSSGRQVRSYEQYF. The CDR3 DNA is TGTGCCAGCAGCTCGGGGCGACAGGTGCGATCCTACGAGCAGTACTTC.

V usage is TRBV4-1 and J usage is TRBJ2-7; 14 bases are a match to TRBD2. V lost 4 bases to trimming and J lost 6 bases; unmatched junction nucleotides: 8. In germline, CDR1 is MGHRA, CDR2 YSYEKL. There are 16 residues in the CDR3. The CDR3: CASSLGTSGRISEQYF. CDR3 nucleotides: TGCGCCAGCAGCCTCGGGACTAGCGGGAGAATTTCCGAGCAGTACTTC.

The chain links TRBV15 to TRBJ1-2; D unresolved. The CDR3 is 14 amino acids. Trimming removed 1 base from V and 2 bases from J, with 8 bases in between. CDR1 LNHNV and CDR2 YYDKDF come from the germline V gene (reference sequence). The CDR3 protein is CATSRGGGNYGYTF. The CDR3 nucleotides read TGTGCCACCAGCAGAGGAGGCGGAAACTATGGCTACACCTTC.

The CDR3 sequence is CSVVDKGIEAFF. The CDR3 DNA sequence: TGCAGCGTCGTGGACAAAGGTATTGAAGCTTTCTTT. The chain couples TRBV29-1 to TRBJ1-1; D is possibly TRBD1 (5 bases). V was clipped by 6 bases and J by 7 bases, with 15 bases between them. The CDR3 is made up of 12 amino acids. The germline V gene has CDR1 SQVTM and CDR2 ANQGSEA.

The gene calls are TRBV3-1 (or the pseudogene TRBV3-2) and TRBJ2-7, with D unclear. Looked up from germline, CDR1 is LGHDT and CDR2 is YNNKEL (reference sequence). The V and J ends lost 1 base and 7 bases respectively, with 8 bases between them. The CDR3 consists of 12 residues. Here the CDR3 DNA reads TGTGCCAGCAGCCAAGTGGGCCAGGAGCAGTACTTC. It encodes CASSQVGQEQYF.

The V gene is TRBV7-2, the J gene TRBJ2-7; weak D call: TRBD2 (5 bases). This CDR3 is 17 amino acids long. V was pared by 5 bases and J by 3 bases, with 23 bases between. Germline-derived CDR1 and CDR2 are SGHTA and FQGNSA. Written as DNA, the CDR3 is TGTGCCAGCAGCCCTGCGGGCCCCACCCAGTCGGGCTACGAGCAGTACTTC. Translation gives CASSPAGPTQSGYEQYF. Complete variable domain (other parts from reference TRBV7-2 and TRBJ2-7): GAGVSQSPSNKVTEKGKDVELRCDPISGHTALYWYRQSLGQGLEFLIYFQGNSAPDKSGLPSDRFSAERTGGSVSTLTIQRTQQEDSAVYLCASSPAGPTQSGYEQYFGPGTRLTVT.

This clone has a single count. The V gene is TRBV18, the J gene TRBJ1-2; TRBD1 aligns across 8 bases. The V and J ends lost 3 bases and 0 bases, in that order; junction bases with no gene match: 12. Germline CDR1 and CDR2: KGHSH and LQKENI. There are 18 residues in the CDR3. CDR3 residues: CASSPYGTGNKANYGYTF. The CDR3 nucleotides are TGTGCCAGCTCACCTTACGGGACAGGCAATAAAGCTAACTATGGCTACACCTTC.

CDR3 DNA: TGTGCCACCAGCAGAGATAAGGCTAGCGGGAGCCAGGCGGCTACGCAGTATTTT. Its translation: CATSRDKASGSQAATQYF. The chain links TRBV15 to TRBJ2-3, with TRBD2 matching over 10 bases. The V segment lost 0 bases and the J segment 8 bases; nucleotides outside the gene matches: 14. Germline V gives CDR1 LNHNV, CDR2 YYDKDF (reference sequence). There are 18 residues in the CDR3.

The chain joins TRBV2 to TRBJ2-5, with 7 bases fitting TRBD1. CDR3 length equals 14 residues. From germline, CDR1 is SNHLY and CDR2 FYNNEI. After removal of 7 bases from V and 3 bases from J, the junction contained 8 bases not matched to a gene. CDR3 nucleotide sequence: TGTGCCAGCATGAGGGACAGAGTCGAAGAGACCCAGTACTTC. As protein: CASMRDRVEETQYF.

The chain links TRBV4-2 to TRBJ2-3; TRBD2 matches at 12 bases. CDR3 size: 17 residues. The V gene's germline CDR1 is LGHNA and CDR2 YNFKEQ. Trimming removed 3 bases from V and 4 bases from J; junction bases left unmatched: 8. CDR3 sequence: CASSQPSSGRAPDTQYF. The CDR3 nucleotides are TGTGCCAGCAGCCAGCCCTCTAGCGGGAGGGCCCCAGATACGCAGTATTTT.

The chain is built from TRBV3-1 (or the pseudogene TRBV3-2) and TRBJ1-2, with 12 bases matching TRBD1. Germline CDR1 and CDR2: LGHDT and YNNKEL (reference sequence). The CDR3 has 14 amino acids. The V and J ends lost 4 bases and 8 bases, in that order; junction bases with no gene match: 5. The CDR3 loop reads CASSLRDRGRGYTF. The DNA of the CDR3 is TGTGCCAGCAGCCTCCGGGACAGGGGGCGCGGCTACACCTTC.

V is TRBV19 and J is TRBJ1-5; 7 nucleotides agree with TRBD1. Germline V gene lookup returns CDR1 LNHDA and CDR2 SQIVND (reference sequence). The CDR3 totals 15 residues. The V segment lost 5 bases and the J segment 2 bases; nucleotides outside the gene matches: 6. The CDR3 reads CASSQTGLGNQPQHF. The CDR3 region has the DNA TGTGCCAGTAGTCAGACAGGGCTTGGCAATCAGCCCCAGCATTTT. Full variable domain (missing parts from reference TRBV19 and TRBJ1-5): DGGITQSPKYLFRKEGQNVTLSCEQNLNHDAMYWYRQDPGQGLRLIYYSQIVNDFQKGDIAEGYSVSREKKESFPLTVTSAQKNPTAFYLCASSQTGLGNQPQHFGDGTRLSIL.

This rearrangement joins TRBV5-8 to TRBJ2-1, with D maybe TRBD2 (6 bases). V lost 4 bases and J 0 bases, leaving 14 bases between the germline ends. CDR1 and CDR2 (germline): SGHTS, YDEGEE. The CDR3 consists of 16 residues. Written as DNA, the CDR3 is TGTGCCAGCAGCGCCTCACGGGGGATCTCCTACAATGAGCAGTTCTTC. Translation gives CASSASRGISYNEQFF. Full variable domain (outside the CDR3, taken from reference TRBV5-8 and TRBJ2-1): EAGVTQSPTHLIKTRGQQATLRCSPISGHTSVYWYQQALGLGLQFLLWYDEGEERNRGNFPPRFSGRQFPNYSSELNVNALELEDSALYLCASSASRGISYNEQFFGPGTRLTVL.

The chain carries TRBV24-1 and TRBJ1-2; TRBD1 agrees at 8 bases. The germline gives CDR1 KGHDR, CDR2 SFDVKD. V was pared by 4 bases and J by 4 bases, with 7 bases of the junction left unmatched. CDR3 length: 15 amino acids. This CDR3 reads CATSDPTGAGYGYTF. For the CDR3, the DNA is TGTGCCACCAGTGACCCGACAGGGGCTGGCTATGGCTACACCTTC.